This passage covers 22 T cell receptor beta chains from one sample sequenced in a study of blood T cell repertoires in COVID-19. Method: immunoSEQ multiplex PCR; TCRdb's copy keeps in-frame clones and lacks some. The sample gives about 84,000 clones, roughly 77% of which show up once; 4.5% to 6% is in the top ten. Sequenced material: peripheral blood. These receptors came from a man in his fifties with active or convalescent COVID-19.

V usage is TRBV7-2 and J usage is TRBJ1-5; TRBD1 matches 8 bases. J lost 0 bases, V lost 1 base, and 5 bases had no gene match. Germline V gene data show CDR1 as SGHTA and CDR2 as FQGNSA. The CDR3 runs to 17 residues. The chain's CDR3 is CASSLGRTGSSNQPQHF. The DNA for the CDR3 is TGTGCCAGCAGCTTAGGCCGGACAGGGTCTAGCAATCAGCCCCAGCATTTT.

This chain uses TRBV2 with TRBJ1-5, with 9 positions matching TRBD1. V was pared by 6 bases and J by 6 bases, with 6 bases of the junction left unmatched. This CDR3 comprises 14 residues. CDR1 and CDR2 from the germline V gene are SNHLY and FYNNEI. Here the CDR3 DNA reads TGTGCCAGCAGAGGGGACAGGGATTCTCAGCCCCAGCATTTT. Protein sequence: CASRGDRDSQPQHF. Based on the CDR3 plus reference TRBV2 and TRBJ1-5, the full variable domain is EPEVTQTPSHQVTQMGQEVILRCVPISNHLYFYWYRQILGQKVEFLVSFYNNEISEKSEIFDDQFSVERPDGSNFTLKIRSTKLEDSAMYFCASRGDRDSQPQHFGDGTRLSIL.

The rearrangement uses TRBV29-1 and TRBJ2-5; D may be TRBD2 (6 bases). From germline, CDR1 is SQVTM and CDR2 ANQGSEA. This CDR3 contains 14 residues. Trimming took 7 bases from V and 5 from J, leaving 20 bases between them. The CDR3 here is CSAHGATAGETQYF. Here the CDR3 DNA reads TGCAGCGCCCACGGGGCCACGGCGGGGGAGACCCAGTACTTC. The full variable domain, its missing parts supplied by reference TRBV29-1 and TRBJ2-5, is SAVISQKPSRDICQRGTSLTIQCQVDSQVTMMFWYRQQPGQSLTLIATANQGSEATYESGFVIDKFPISRPNLTFSTLTVSNMSPEDSSIYLCSAHGATAGETQYFGPGTRLLVL.

This clone turned up a few times. This rearrangement joins TRBV5-1 to TRBJ1-3, with D hard to call. The length of the CDR3 is 16 residues. Germline V gene data show CDR1 as SGHRS and CDR2 as YFSETQ. V was trimmed by 0 bases and J by 0 bases, leaving 10 bases between them. The CDR3, as DNA: TGCGCCAGCAGCTTGGCCGACGGGAGCTCTGGAAACACCATATATTTT. Amino acid sequence: CASSLADGSSGNTIYF.

This chain uses TRBV11-3 with TRBJ2-7; possibly TRBD1 for D (5 bases). Germline lookup yields CDR1 SGHNT and CDR2 YENEEA. The CDR3 extends over 13 amino acids. V lost 6 bases and J lost 0, with 9 bases in between. Here the CDR3 DNA reads TGTGCCAGCAGTTACAGGAGCTCCTACGAGCAGTACTTC. Translated: CASSYRSSYEQYF.

The J gene is TRBJ2-2, the V gene TRBV6-2 or TRBV6-3, with 15 bases that match TRBD2. Germline V gene data show CDR1 as MNHEY and CDR2 as SVGEGT. This CDR3 has 19 residues. V lost 2 bases and J lost 4; bases outside the gene matches: 8. The CDR3 nucleotides read TGTGCCAGCAGTTACCCGCGGACTAGCGGGGGGGCGGGCACCGGGGAGCTGTTTTTT. Encoded protein: CASSYPRTSGGAGTGELFF.

The CDR3 region is CSVELTTGANYGYTF. In DNA form, the CDR3 reads TGCAGCGTTGAACTTACGACAGGGGCCAACTATGGCTACACCTTC. The gene calls are TRBV29-1 and TRBJ1-2, with 8 bases identical to TRBD1. The length of the CDR3 is 15 residues. The V segment lost 2 bases and the J segment 2 bases; nucleotides outside the gene matches: 7. Germline V gene data show CDR1 as SQVTM and CDR2 as ANQGSEA.

The chain employs TRBV24-1 and TRBJ2-7; the match to TRBD1 covers 9 bases. The CDR3 spans 15 residues. The V gene end was trimmed by 5 bases and the J gene end by 4 bases; junction bases not matched to a gene: 8. Germline CDR1 KGHDR, CDR2 SFDVKD. CDR3 residues: CATSVATGGRYEQYF. CDR3 sequence (DNA): TGTGCCACCAGTGTCGCTACAGGGGGCAGGTACGAGCAGTACTTC.

The rearrangement uses TRBV10-3 and TRBJ2-3; TRBD2 aligns across 13 bases. The CDR3 runs 17 residues. Germline loops: CDR1 ENHRY, CDR2 SYGVKD. Trimming cost V 11 bases and J 4 bases; bases outside gene matches: 15. CDR3 residues: CAPVGTSGESAADTQYF. The CDR3, as DNA: TGTGCCCCCGTAGGGACTAGCGGGGAAAGCGCCGCAGATACGCAGTATTTT.

This sequence joins TRBV7-6 and TRBJ1-5; TRBD1 matches at 7 bases. The CDR3 sequence is 16 residues long. From germline, CDR1 is SGHVS and CDR2 FNYEAQ. After removal of 5 bases from V and 7 bases from J, the junction contained 14 bases not matched to a gene. CDR3: CASSPSTGAPLQPQHF. For the CDR3, the DNA is TGTGCCAGCAGCCCTTCAACAGGGGCTCCACTCCAGCCCCAGCATTTT.

The chain employs TRBV20-1 and TRBJ1-2, with D possibly being TRBD1 (6 bases). This CDR3 spans 10 amino acids. Germline assignment: CDR1 DFQATT and CDR2 SNEGSKA (reference sequence). The CDR3 nucleotides are TGCAGCCTGGGGGCCCGCGGCTACACCTTC. Translating it yields CSLGARGYTF.

The chain carries TRBV9 and TRBJ1-2, with 10 bases that match TRBD1. The CDR3 consists of 15 residues. Germline lookup yields CDR1 SGDLS and CDR2 YYNGEE. Trimming removed 0 bases from V and 9 bases from J; junction bases left unmatched: 8. The CDR3 DNA reads TGTGCCAGCAGCGTAGGATTGAGGGGACAGGGGAGCTACACCTTC. Translating it yields CASSVGLRGQGSYTF.

This clone was detected once. The chain joins TRBV2 to TRBJ1-1; 7 nucleotides match TRBD1. V was pared by 7 bases and J by 1 base, with 3 bases of the junction left unmatched. This CDR3 region has 13 residues. Germline V gene data show CDR1 as SNHLY and CDR2 as FYNNEI. CDR3 sequence reads: CASTRQGNTEAFF. The CDR3, as DNA: TGTGCCAGCACCAGACAGGGGAACACTGAAGCTTTCTTT.

This clone appeared a few times. V gene TRBV4-1 combines with J gene TRBJ2-7; D is possibly TRBD1 (6 bases). The CDR3 is 15 residues long. V was shortened by 2 bases and J by 3 bases, with 14 bases between the two germline ends. Germline CDR1 reads MGHRA; CDR2 reads YSYEKL. The CDR3 here is CASSQPWTENYEQYF. The CDR3 DNA reads TGCGCCAGCAGCCAACCATGGACAGAAAACTACGAGCAGTACTTC.

The V and J genes are TRBV29-1 and TRBJ2-1, with TRBD2 matching over 11 bases. V trimming: 0 bases; J trimming: 4 bases; junction bases outside the gene matches: 5. The CDR3 sequence is 16 residues long. CDR1 is SQVTM and CDR2 is ANQGSEA in the germline V gene. This CDR3 reads CSVEDPSGGSYNEQFF. As DNA, the CDR3 is TGCAGCGTTGAAGATCCTAGCGGGGGGTCATACAATGAGCAGTTCTTC.

CDR3 sequence reads: CASTSGGTEETQYF. DNA for the CDR3: TGTGCCAGCACGTCGGGGGGCACGGAAGAGACCCAGTACTTC. This chain connects TRBV6-5 to TRBJ2-5, with D perhaps matching TRBD2 (7 bases). This CDR3 has 14 residues. Trimming removed 7 bases from V and 3 bases from J, with 15 bases in between. The germline gives CDR1 MNHEY, CDR2 SVGAGI.

V is TRBV11-2 and J is TRBJ2-3; D is possibly TRBD2 (7 bases). Germline lookup yields CDR1 SGHAT and CDR2 FQNNGV. Trimming removed 5 bases at V and 3 bases at J, with 12 bases between. The CDR3 is 14 residues long. CDR3 nucleotides: TGTGCCAGCAGCCGGGGGGCGGGAACAGATACGCAGTATTTT. This codes for CASSRGAGTDTQYF. Complete variable domain (other parts from reference TRBV11-2 and TRBJ2-3): EAGVAQSPRYKIIEKRQSVAFWCNPISGHATLYWYQQILGQGPKLLIQFQNNGVVDDSQLPKDRFSAERLKGVDSTLKIQPAKLEDSAVYLCASSRGAGTDTQYFGPGTRLTVL.

The gene calls are TRBV19 and TRBJ1-2; D is undetermined. The CDR3 is made up of 14 amino acids. Trimming took 1 base from V and 0 from J, leaving 6 bases between them. CDR1 and CDR2 from the germline V gene are LNHDA and SQIVND (reference sequence). The CDR3 DNA reads TGTGCCAGTAGTATAGGCAACACTAACTATGGCTACACCTTC. It is translated as CASSIGNTNYGYTF. Together with reference TRBV19 and TRBJ1-2, the CDR3 gives the full variable domain: DGGITQSPKYLFRKEGQNVTLSCEQNLNHDAMYWYRQDPGQGLRLIYYSQIVNDFQKGDIAEGYSVSREKKESFPLTVTSAQKNPTAFYLCASSIGNTNYGYTFGSGTRLTVV.

The V and J genes are TRBV19 and TRBJ2-6, with 9 bases aligning to TRBD1. Germline trimming cut 6 bases from V and 1 base from J; bases unmatched to any gene: 10. The CDR3 covers 18 residues. CDR1 is LNHDA and CDR2 is SQIVND in the germline V gene (reference sequence). The CDR3 region has the DNA TGTGCCAGTAGCAATCCGGGACAGGGCCATTCTGGGGCCAACGTCCTGACTTTC. Amino acid sequence: CASSNPGQGHSGANVLTF.

The CDR3: CASLGQGYEKLFF. For the CDR3, the DNA is TGTGCCAGCTTGGGACAGGGTTATGAAAAACTGTTTTTT. The gene calls are TRBV12-3 or TRBV12-4 and TRBJ1-4; 9 bases align to TRBD1. CDR3 length: 13 amino acids. Trimming cost V 8 bases and J 6 bases; bases outside gene matches: 4.

The V and J genes are TRBV5-1 and TRBJ1-2; perhaps TRBD1 as D (6 bases). Between the trimmed V and J ends, which lost 0 bases and 6 bases, there was a span of 18 bases. The CDR3 spans 16 residues. CDR1 SGHRS and CDR2 YFSETQ come from the germline V gene. CDR3 residues: CASSLGPSTGFDGYTF. CDR3 coding DNA: TGCGCCAGCAGCTTGGGGCCCTCGACAGGATTTGATGGCTACACCTTC.

The sample holds one count of this clone. This chain uses TRBV7-8 with TRBJ2-7, with 9 bases identical to TRBD1. This CDR3 contains 12 residues. CDR1 and CDR2 (germline): SGHVS, FQNEAQ. The V segment lost 6 bases and the J segment 6 bases; nucleotides outside the gene matches: 3. The CDR3, as DNA: TGTGCCAGCAGTTCGACAGGGGGCGAGCAGTACTTC. Residues: CASSSTGGEQYF. Full variable domain (outside the CDR3, taken from reference TRBV7-8 and TRBJ2-7): GAGVSQSPRYKVAKRGQDVALRCDPISGHVSLFWYQQALGQGPEFLTYFQNEAQLDKSGLPSDRFFAERPEGSVSTLKIQRTQQEDSAVYLCASSSTGGEQYFGPGTRLTVT.